This entry is about one TCR beta chain. These data are taken from a study of T cell repertoires in cytomegalovirus infection. TCRdb used MiXCR to reprocess the reads, holding one entry per CDR3 protein. The data contain roughly 280,000 distinct CDR3 sequences, roughly 13% of them singletons. The CDR3 is made up of 14 amino acids. Germline values: CDR1 SEHNR, CDR2 FQNEAQ (reference sequence). V was clipped by 8 bases and J by 6 bases, with 17 bases between them. The J gene is TRBJ2-4, the V gene TRBV7-9; D gene uncertain. This sequence was found in a human donor in good health (CMV status not recorded). Some clones in this sample may be carry-over from other donors' samples. The sequencing sample was made of PBMCs. CDR3 DNA: TGTGCCAGCGGAATCGGATTCCTTCGAAACATTCAGTACTTC. This sequence encodes CASGIGFLRNIQYF.